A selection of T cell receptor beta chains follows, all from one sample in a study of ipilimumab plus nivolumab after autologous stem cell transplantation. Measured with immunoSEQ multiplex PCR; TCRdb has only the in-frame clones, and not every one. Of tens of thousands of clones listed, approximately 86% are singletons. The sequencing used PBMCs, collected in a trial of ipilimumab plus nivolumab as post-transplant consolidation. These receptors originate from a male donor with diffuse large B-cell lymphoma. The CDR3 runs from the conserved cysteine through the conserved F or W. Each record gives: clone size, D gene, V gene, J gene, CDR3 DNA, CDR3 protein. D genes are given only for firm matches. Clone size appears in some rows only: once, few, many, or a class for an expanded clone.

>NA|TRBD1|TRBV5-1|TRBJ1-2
TGCGCCAGCAGCTTGGGCCCTGACAGGGAGGGCGGCTACACCTTC
CASSLGPDREGGYTF
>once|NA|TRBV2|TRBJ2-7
TGTGCCAGCAGGGGGGACTCCTACGAGCAGTACTTC
CASRGDSYEQYF
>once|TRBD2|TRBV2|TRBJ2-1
TGTGCCAGCAGTGAATTGCGGGGGGGGCGTTACAATGAGCAGTTCTTC
CASSELRGGRYNEQFF
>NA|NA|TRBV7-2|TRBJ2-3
TGTGCCAGCAGCTTAGGTAGCTCGGACACAGATACGCAGTATTTT
CASSLGSSDTDTQYF
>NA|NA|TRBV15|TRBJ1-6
TGTGCCACCAGCACCGGACTAGGCCCGGGCTCGGCCCTCCACTTT
CATSTGLGPGSALHF
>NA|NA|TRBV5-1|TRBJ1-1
TGCGCCAGCAGCGCCGGTGGGTTCGGGAGCATGAACACTGAAGCTTTCTTT
CASSAGGFGSMNTEAFF
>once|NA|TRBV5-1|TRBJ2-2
TGCGCCAGCAGTATTCGCGGGGCCGGGCTAGCGAGCTCGAACACCGGGGAGCTGTTTTTT
CASSIRGAGLASSNTGELFF
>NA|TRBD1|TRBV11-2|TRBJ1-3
TGTGCCAGCAGCTCTCTCCGGGACAGCTCTGGAAACACCATATATTTT
CASSSLRDSSGNTIYF
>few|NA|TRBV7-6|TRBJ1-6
TGTGCCAGCAGCGCCTCGCCCTCCTATAATTCACCCCTCCACTTT
CASSASPSYNSPLHF
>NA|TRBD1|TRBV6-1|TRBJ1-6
TGTGCCAGCGTACGGACAGGGACCAATTCACCCCTCCACTTT
CASVRTGTNSPLHF
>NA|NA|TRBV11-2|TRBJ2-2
TGTGCCAGCAGCTTTTCTGGGGGGAACACCGGGGAGCTGTTTTTT
CASSFSGGNTGELFF
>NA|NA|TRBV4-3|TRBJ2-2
TGCGCCAGCAGCCAAGATCCGCGAAGGTCCGGGGAGCTGTTTTTT
CASSQDPRRSGELFF
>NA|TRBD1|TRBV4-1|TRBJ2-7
TGCGCCAGCAGCCAAGAGGAGGGACAGGGGAACTACGAGCAGTACTTC
CASSQEEGQGNYEQYF
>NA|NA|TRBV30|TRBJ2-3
TGTGCCTGGAGTGTACTGAGGGCAGATACGCAGTATTTT
CAWSVLRADTQYF
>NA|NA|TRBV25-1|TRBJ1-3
TGTGCCAGCAGTATCCACCGATCTGGTGGAAACACCATATATTTT
CASSIHRSGGNTIYF
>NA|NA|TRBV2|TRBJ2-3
TGTGCCAGCAGGGGGGGGACAGCCACAGATACGCAGTATTTT
CASRGGTATDTQYF
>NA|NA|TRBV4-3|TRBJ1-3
TGCGCCAGCAGCCAATCGACAGTTAACTCTGGAAACACCATATATTTT
CASSQSTVNSGNTIYF
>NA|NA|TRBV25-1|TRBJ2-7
TGTGCCAGCAGGACAGATCTCCGCAGGCAGTACTTC
CASRTDLRRQYF
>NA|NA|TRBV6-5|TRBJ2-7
TGTGCCAGCGAGGGGGGGGGCTCCCGCACGGGGCAGTACTTC
CASEGGGSRTGQYF
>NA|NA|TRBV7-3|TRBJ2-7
TGTGCCAGCAGCTCTCGAGCCGATTCCGAGCAGTACTTC
CASSSRADSEQYF
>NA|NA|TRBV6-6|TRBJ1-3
TGTGCCAGCAGTTACAAACCCACAGGAGTGAGAAACACCATATATTTT
CASSYKPTGVRNTIYF
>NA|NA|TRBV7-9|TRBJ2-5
TGTGCCAGTTCCAGGAAAGAGACCCAGTACTTC
CASSRKETQYF
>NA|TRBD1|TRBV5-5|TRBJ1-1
TGTGCCAGCAGCTTGGTACAGGGGTCTGACACTGAAGCTTTCTTT
CASSLVQGSDTEAFF
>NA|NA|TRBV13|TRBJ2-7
TGTGCCAGCGGGGGGAGGGGGACGCACGAGCAGTACTTC
CASGGRGTHEQYF
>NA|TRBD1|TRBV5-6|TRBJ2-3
TGTGCCAGCAGGGGCAGGGGGCCAGATACGCAGTATTTT
CASRGRGPDTQYF
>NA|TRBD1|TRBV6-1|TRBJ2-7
TGTGCCAGCAAAGTTAATTGGGACAGACAGAACGAGCAGTACTTC
CASKVNWDRQNEQYF
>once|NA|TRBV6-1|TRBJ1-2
TGTGCCAGCACCATGAGTGAGGCGGGGGGCTACACCTTC
CASTMSEAGGYTF
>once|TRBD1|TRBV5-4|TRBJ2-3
TGTGCCAGCAGCCGGAGTTGGGGACAGGTTATGCATACGCAGTATTTT
CASSRSWGQVMHTQYF
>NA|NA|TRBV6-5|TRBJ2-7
TGTGCCAGCAGTTACGCAGGGCCAACCTACGAGCAGTACTTC
CASSYAGPTYEQYF
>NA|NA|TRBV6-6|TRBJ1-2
TGTGCCTCCAGGACTCTTGTAGGTGGCTACACCTTC
CASRTLVGGYTF
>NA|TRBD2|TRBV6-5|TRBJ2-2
TGTGCCAGCAGTTCCGGGGGGGGCCAGACCGGGGAGCTGTTTTTT
CASSSGGGQTGELFF
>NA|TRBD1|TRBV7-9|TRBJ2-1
TGTGCCAGCAGCTTAGCGCAGGGGGTTGGCAATGAGCAGTTCTTC
CASSLAQGVGNEQFF
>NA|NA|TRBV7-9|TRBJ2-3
TGTGCCAGCAATGGGCCAGACACAGATACGCAGTATTTT
CASNGPDTDTQYF
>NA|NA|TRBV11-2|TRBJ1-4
TGTGCCAGCAGCCCCGGGGAGGGAGGTAATGAAAAACTGTTTTTT
CASSPGEGGNEKLFF
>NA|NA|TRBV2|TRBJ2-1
TGTGCCAGCCCTTCCAGAGAAGGGTGGAATGAGCAGTTCTTC
CASPSREGWNEQFF
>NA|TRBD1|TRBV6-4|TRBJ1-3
TGTGCCAGCAGTGACGCCGGGGACAGCGTGATCTCTGGAAACACCATATATTTT
CASSDAGDSVISGNTIYF
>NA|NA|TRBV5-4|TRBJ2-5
TGTGCCAGCAGCTCAGGACAGCTCCAAGAGACCCAGTACTTC
CASSSGQLQETQYF
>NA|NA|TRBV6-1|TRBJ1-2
TGTGCCAGCAGTGAATGGGAAGACTATGGCTACACCTTC
CASSEWEDYGYTF
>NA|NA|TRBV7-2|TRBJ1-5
TGTGCCAGCAGCTCGTGGGTAGGGGATCAGCCCCAGCATTTT
CASSSWVGDQPQHF
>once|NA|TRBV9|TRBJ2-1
TGTGCCTCTTCTCCGCTTCAGGGGCCTTACAATGAGCAGTTCTTC
CASSPLQGPYNEQFF
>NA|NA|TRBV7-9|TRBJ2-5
TGTGCCAGCAGCTTACGGAACGGGGACGGAGGGGAGACCCAGTACTTC
CASSLRNGDGGETQYF
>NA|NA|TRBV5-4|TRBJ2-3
TGTGCCAGCAGCTCGACCGGGGCCACAGATACGCAGTATTTT
CASSSTGATDTQYF
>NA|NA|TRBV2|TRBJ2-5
TGTGCCAGCTCTGGAGGTCAAGAGACCCAGTACTTC
CASSGGQETQYF
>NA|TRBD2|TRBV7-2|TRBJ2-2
TGTGCCAGCAGCTTTACCAGCGGGGGGCGGGACGGGGAGCTGTTTTTT
CASSFTSGGRDGELFF
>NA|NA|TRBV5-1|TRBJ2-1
TGCGCCAGCAGCTTTGGACAGCTTACTTCCTACAATGAGCAGTTCTTC
CASSFGQLTSYNEQFF
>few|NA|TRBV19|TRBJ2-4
TGTGCCAGTAGTATCCCCGGGTCTCGGGGAAACATTCAGTACTTC
CASSIPGSRGNIQYF
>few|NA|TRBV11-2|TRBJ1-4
TGTGCCAGCAGCTTAGGCAGGGCCCACCTTAATGAAAAACTGTTTTTT
CASSLGRAHLNEKLFF
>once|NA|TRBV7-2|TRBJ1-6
TGTGCCAGCAGCCCGACAGATCTTTATTATAATTCACCCCTCCACTTT
CASSPTDLYYNSPLHF